A single sample is the source of the 27 T cell receptor beta chains below, sequenced in a study of cytomegalovirus exposure and HLA in healthy donors. The primer mix had 60 Vbeta and 13 Jbeta primers. Using immunoSEQ multiplex PCR, the repertoire was profiled, and TCRdb retains in-frame clones only, with some absent. In the table there are approximately 220,000 clones, roughly 84% of which are singletons. Sequences were obtained from PBMCs. The receptors originated from a boy younger than 10 in good health and CMV-seronegative.

V and J are TRBV25-1 and TRBJ1-2; 7 nucleotides align to TRBD1. Trimming removed 4 bases from V and 0 bases from J; junction bases left unmatched: 5. Looked up from germline, CDR1 is MGHDK and CDR2 is SYGVNS. The CDR3 contains 15 residues. For the CDR3, the DNA is TGTGCCAGCAGTGCCACGACAGGGACTAACTATGGCTACACCTTC. Its translation is CASSATTGTNYGYTF.

V usage is TRBV6-1 and J usage is TRBJ2-5; 11 bases match TRBD2. Unmatched junction bases numbered 7, after V lost 5 bases and J lost 5 bases. The CDR3 sequence is 15 residues long. Germline CDR1 reads MNHNS; CDR2 reads SASEGT. CDR3 region: CASSTTSGGGETQYF. The DNA for the CDR3 is TGTGCCAGCAGTACCACTAGCGGGGGAGGTGAGACCCAGTACTTC.

The chain carries TRBV13 and TRBJ1-2; TRBD1 agrees at 7 bases. J lost 6 bases, V lost 0 bases, and 1 base had no gene match. Per germline, CDR1 PRHDT and CDR2 FYEKMQ (reference sequence). The CDR3 length is 13 residues. CDR3 loop: CASSLGGGNGYTF. The CDR3, as DNA: TGTGCCAGCAGCTTAGGAGGGGGCAATGGCTACACCTTC.

This chain links TRBV5-1 with TRBJ2-7; 7 nucleotides agree with TRBD1. The CDR3 is made up of 15 amino acids. V lost 0 bases to trimming and J lost 5 bases; unmatched junction nucleotides: 8. Germline assignment: CDR1 SGHRS and CDR2 YFSETQ. The CDR3 bases are TGCGCCAGCAGCTTGGCCTTGAGACAGGGCCACGAGCAGTACTTC. It encodes CASSLALRQGHEQYF.

The J gene is TRBJ2-4, the V gene TRBV5-1, with 14 positions matching TRBD2. After removal of 3 bases from V and 3 bases from J, the junction contained 8 bases not matched to a gene. CDR1 and CDR2 from the germline V gene are SGHRS and YFSETQ. The CDR3 totals 18 residues. The DNA for the CDR3 is TGCGCCAGCAGCTCGAGAGGGACTAGCGGGAGAAACAAAAACATTCAGTACTTC. It codes for CASSSRGTSGRNKNIQYF.

CDR3 amino acids: CASSGTGWDEQYF. The CDR3 DNA sequence: TGTGCCAGCAGCGGAACAGGGTGGGACGAGCAGTACTTC. V usage is TRBV9 and J usage is TRBJ2-7, with D tentatively TRBD1 (6 bases). CDR1 and CDR2 from the germline V gene are SGDLS and YYNGEE. CDR3 length equals 13 residues. Trimming took 3 bases from V and 5 from J, leaving 12 bases between them. Complete variable domain (other parts from reference TRBV9 and TRBJ2-7): DSGVTQTPKHLITATGQRVTLRCSPRSGDLSVYWYQQSLDQGLQFLIQYYNGEERAKGNILERFSAQQFPDLHSELNLSSLELGDSALYFCASSGTGWDEQYFGPGTRLTVT.

The genes are TRBV19 and TRBJ1-3; no clear D. CDR3 length: 15 residues. CDR1 and CDR2 (germline): LNHDA, SQIVND (reference sequence). The germline V and J ends were trimmed by 3 bases and 0 bases, with 9 bases remaining between them. The DNA of the CDR3 is TGTGCCAGTAGTATTGGCTGGAGCTCTGGAAACACCATATATTTT. As protein: CASSIGWSSGNTIYF.

The chain has TRBV6-5 and TRBJ1-1, with D possibly being TRBD1 (5 bases). Trimming shortened V by 7 bases and J by 7 bases, and 16 bases separated the two germline ends. The CDR3 length is 13 residues. In germline, CDR1 is MNHEY, CDR2 SVGAGI. The CDR3 is CASIRGARGEAFF. The CDR3 DNA reads TGTGCCAGCATTCGAGGGGCGCGGGGTGAAGCTTTCTTT.

Only one count was recorded for this clone. The chain joins TRBV9 to TRBJ1-4; 8 bases align to TRBD1. Germline CDR1 reads SGDLS; CDR2 reads YYNGEE. V shed 3 bases, J shed 2 bases, and the junction held 6 bases outside the gene matches. This CDR3 comprises 16 residues. The CDR3: CASSASGGPTNEKLFF. CDR3 bases: TGTGCCAGCAGCGCATCAGGGGGCCCGACTAATGAAAAACTGTTTTTT.

This clone is a singleton in its sample. The J gene is TRBJ2-5, the V gene TRBV13, with D unclear. Germline V lookup: CDR1 PRHDT, CDR2 FYEKMQ (reference sequence). V was shortened by 5 bases and J by 1 base, with 8 bases between the two germline ends. This CDR3 comprises 13 residues. DNA for the CDR3: TGTGCCAGCAGCCCCGGGTCCCAAGAGACCCAGTACTTC. Encoded protein: CASSPGSQETQYF.

V usage is TRBV5-1 and J usage is TRBJ2-2, with 8 bases identical to TRBD2. The V gene's germline CDR1 is SGHRS and CDR2 YFSETQ. This CDR3 is built from 15 residues. V dropped 2 bases and J dropped 5; count of bases not matched to a gene: 5. CDR3 sequence: CASSLVLAETGELFF. In nucleotides, the CDR3 is TGCGCCAGCAGCTTAGTACTAGCGGAGACCGGGGAGCTGTTTTTT.

The chain links TRBV10-3 to TRBJ1-1, with 10 positions matching TRBD1. The CDR3 totals 17 residues. The V and J ends lost 0 bases and 0 bases, in that order; junction bases with no gene match: 4. CDR1 is ENHRY, CDR2 SYGVKD, per germline. CDR3 region: CAISESKGTGVNTEAFF. The CDR3 region has the DNA TGTGCCATCAGTGAGTCGAAGGGGACAGGGGTGAACACTGAAGCTTTCTTT.

V is TRBV5-6 and J is TRBJ2-1, with D perhaps TRBD1 (6 bases). The CDR3 length is 13 residues. From germline, CDR1 is SGHDT and CDR2 YYEEEE. Deletions cut 5 bases from V and 9 bases from J, with 15 bases between. CDR3 DNA: TGTGCCAGCAGGAAACTCACAGGGATTGAGCAGTTCTTC. The encoded protein is CASRKLTGIEQFF.

In its sample, this clone was seen a few times. The CDR3 nucleotides are TGTGCCAGCAGTGTCCTGGGACAGTCCCAGAGGGAAGAGCAGTACTTC. This sequence encodes CASSVLGQSQREEQYF. The chain carries TRBV6-1 and TRBJ2-7; 7 bases fit TRBD1. This CDR3 region has 16 residues. The V segment lost 4 bases and the J segment 7 bases; nucleotides outside the gene matches: 16. The germline V gene encodes CDR1 MNHNS and CDR2 SASEGT.

J is TRBJ2-4 and V is TRBV5-1; no clear D. The CDR3 runs to 14 residues. CDR1 and CDR2 (germline): SGHRS, YFSETQ. Between the trimmed V and J ends, which lost 3 bases and 1 base, there was a span of 8 bases. Here the CDR3 reads CASSSGFAKNIQYF. CDR3 DNA: TGCGCCAGCAGCTCGGGTTTCGCCAAAAACATTCAGTACTTC. Full variable domain (outside the CDR3, taken from reference TRBV5-1 and TRBJ2-4): KAGVTQTPRYLIKTRGQQVTLSCSPISGHRSVSWYQQTPGQGLQFLFEYFSETQRNKGNFPGRFSGRQFSNSRSEMNVSTLELGDSALYLCASSSGFAKNIQYFGAGTRLSVL.

V gene TRBV13 combines with J gene TRBJ1-1, with a weak D call TRBD1 (6 bases). The V end was cut by 5 bases, the J end by 1 base, with 14 bases between. Looked up from germline, CDR1 is PRHDT and CDR2 is FYEKMQ (reference sequence). This CDR3 contains 15 residues. CDR3 in amino acids: CASSTGQSENTEAFF. The CDR3 DNA sequence: TGTGCCAGCAGCACGGGACAATCGGAGAACACTGAAGCTTTCTTT.

J is TRBJ1-2 and V is TRBV5-4, with 8 positions matching TRBD1. Germline CDR1 SGHNT, CDR2 YYREEE (reference sequence). CDR3 length: 15 amino acids. Trimming at V came to 3 bases and at J to 5 bases, leaving 9 bases not matched to a gene. The CDR3 region has the DNA TGTGCCAGCAGCTCCTGGGACAGGCCGATTTATGGCTACACCTTC. It codes for CASSSWDRPIYGYTF.

The rearrangement uses TRBV6-5 and TRBJ1-2; 7 nucleotides match TRBD1. The germline gives CDR1 MNHEY, CDR2 SVGAGI. The CDR3 loop spans 14 amino acids. J lost 8 bases, V lost 3 bases, and 9 bases had no gene match. The CDR3 protein is CASSYLTTGEGYTF. Written as DNA, the CDR3 is TGTGCCAGCAGTTATCTAACTACAGGGGAAGGCTACACCTTC.

As for this clone: The sample contains more than one DNA sequence encoding this CDR3. V usage is TRBV9 and J usage is TRBJ2-3; TRBD2 agrees at 9 bases. Germline-derived CDR1 and CDR2 are SGDLS and YYNGEE. The ends lost 4 bases at V and 1 base at J; junction bases unmatched: 4. The length of the CDR3 is 15 residues. The CDR3 nucleotides are TGTGCCAGCAGCTCCTTAGCGGGGGGCACAGATACGCAGTATTTT. Translating gives CASSSLAGGTDTQYF.

This chain joins TRBV19 and TRBJ2-1, with TRBD2 identical over 11 bases. With V trimmed by 3 bases and J by 2 bases, 6 bases remained unmatched. Germline CDR1 reads LNHDA; CDR2 reads SQIVND (reference sequence). The CDR3 consists of 17 residues. CDR3 protein: CASSIPTSGIPYNEQFF. The DNA of the CDR3 is TGTGCCAGTAGTATTCCGACTAGCGGGATTCCCTACAATGAGCAGTTCTTC.

J is TRBJ1-2 and V is TRBV30; D may be TRBD1 (5 bases). The CDR3 extends over 13 amino acids. Germline CDR1 reads GTSNPN; CDR2 reads SVGIG (reference sequence). V was cut by 1 base and J by 6 bases, with 12 bases left in between. DNA of the CDR3: TGTGCCTGGAGTGCTCAGGGAGGAAATGGCTACACCTTC. It is translated as CAWSAQGGNGYTF.

The V gene is TRBV19, the J gene TRBJ2-7; possibly TRBD1 for D (5 bases). The germline gives CDR1 LNHDA, CDR2 SQIVND (reference sequence). The V end was cut by 4 bases, the J end by 4 bases, with 11 bases between. The CDR3 covers 13 residues. The CDR3: CASSTRQYYEQYF. The CDR3 DNA reads TGTGCCAGTAGTACCCGACAGTATTACGAGCAGTACTTC.

The chain combines TRBV6-1 with TRBJ2-6; D gene ambiguous. Per germline, CDR1 MNHNS and CDR2 SASEGT. The V gene lost 6 bases and the J gene lost 2 bases, with 8 bases spanning the gap. The length of the CDR3 is 14 residues. CDR3 DNA: TGTGCCAGCAGCCCCCGCGCTGGGGCCAACGTCCTGACTTTC. Translating gives CASSPRAGANVLTF.

The V call is TRBV2, the J call TRBJ2-6; a possible D gene is TRBD1 (7 bases). This CDR3 is built from 16 residues. V was trimmed by 4 bases and J by 0 bases, leaving 10 bases between them. In germline, CDR1 is SNHLY, CDR2 FYNNEI. The CDR3 here is CASSAQGGSGANVLTF. In nucleotides, the CDR3 is TGTGCCAGCAGTGCGCAGGGGGGCTCTGGGGCCAACGTCCTGACTTTC.

The V call is TRBV4-1, the J call TRBJ1-2; 7 nucleotides match TRBD1. Germline lookup yields CDR1 MGHRA and CDR2 YSYEKL. The CDR3 is made up of 14 amino acids. J lost 4 bases, V lost 3 bases, and 5 bases had no gene match. The CDR3 loop is CASSQLGTAYGYTF. Written as DNA, the CDR3 is TGCGCCAGCAGCCAGCTCGGGACAGCCTATGGCTACACCTTC.

The CDR3 loop is CASSRGLAGLRSYNEQFF. DNA of the CDR3: TGTGCCAGCAGCCGGGGACTAGCGGGGTTACGCTCCTACAATGAGCAGTTCTTC. This rearrangement joins TRBV5-8 to TRBJ2-1; TRBD2 agrees at 13 bases. CDR1 is SGHTS, CDR2 YDEGEE, per germline. V dropped 4 bases and J dropped 0; count of bases not matched to a gene: 7. This CDR3 region has 18 residues.

Remarks on this clone: This same CDR3 is encoded by further DNA sequences in the sample. This sequence joins TRBV27 and TRBJ2-7, with TRBD2 as a possible D gene (6 bases). The CDR3 loop spans 13 amino acids. The V end was cut by 2 bases, the J end by 2 bases, with 7 bases between. Germline CDR1 is MNHEY and CDR2 is SMNVEV (reference sequence). CDR3 amino acids: CASSLAGPYEQYF. CDR3 nucleotides: TGTGCCAGCAGTTTAGCGGGGCCCTACGAGCAGTACTTC.